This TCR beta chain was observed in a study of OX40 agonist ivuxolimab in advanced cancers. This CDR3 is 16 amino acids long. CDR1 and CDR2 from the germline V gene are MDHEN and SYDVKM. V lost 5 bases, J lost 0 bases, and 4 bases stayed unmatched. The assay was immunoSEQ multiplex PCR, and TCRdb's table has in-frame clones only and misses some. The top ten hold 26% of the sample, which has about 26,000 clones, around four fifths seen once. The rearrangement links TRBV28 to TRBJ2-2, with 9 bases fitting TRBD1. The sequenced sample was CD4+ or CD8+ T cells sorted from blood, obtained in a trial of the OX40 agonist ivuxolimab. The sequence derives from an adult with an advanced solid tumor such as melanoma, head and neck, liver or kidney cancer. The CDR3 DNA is TGTGCCAGCAGTCAGGGACAGGGACCGAACACCGGGGAGCTGTTTTTT. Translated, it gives CASSQGQGPNTGELFF. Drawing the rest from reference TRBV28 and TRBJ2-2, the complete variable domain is DVKVTQSSRYLVKRTGEKVFLECVQDMDHENMFWYRQDPGLGLRLIYFSYDVKMKEKGDIPEGYSVSREKKERFSLILESASTNQTSMYLCASSQGQGPNTGELFFGEGSRLTVL.